These 27 T cell receptor beta chains came from one sample sequenced in a study of T cell responses to AZD1222 COVID-19 vaccine. Sequencing used immunoSEQ multiplex PCR; TCRdb keeps in-frame clones, though not all of them. The data show about 39,000 clones, about 87% seen once. The starting material was peripheral blood, obtained 28 days after the second AZD1222 dose. Receptors originate from an adult who received the AZD1222 COVID-19 vaccine.

The rearrangement links TRBV12-5 to TRBJ2-3; D not resolved. V lost 0 bases and J 0 bases, leaving 4 bases between the germline ends. CDR3 size: 14 residues. The germline V gene has CDR1 LGHNT and CDR2 FRNRAP. Written as DNA, the CDR3 is TGTGCTAGTGGTTTGGTAGATAGCACAGATACGCAGTATTTT. As protein: CASGLVDSTDTQYF.

The rearrangement joins TRBV24-1 to TRBJ2-2; D is unclear. CDR1 and CDR2 (germline): KGHDR, SFDVKD. The V end was cut by 5 bases, the J end by 3 bases, with 6 bases between. The CDR3 spans 13 residues. CDR3 in DNA: TGTGCCACCAGTGGCCGGGACACCGGGGAGCTGTTTTTT. Translating gives CATSGRDTGELFF.

This chain links TRBV6-5 with TRBJ1-2; no firm D call. V was trimmed by 6 bases and J by 1 base, leaving 9 bases between them. The CDR3 is 13 amino acids. Germline CDR1 reads MNHEY; CDR2 reads SVGAGI. The CDR3 DNA follows: TGTGCCAGCAGCCTAGCCAGTAACTATGGCTACACCTTC. Translating gives CASSLASNYGYTF.

In its sample, this clone was seen a few times. This chain connects TRBV29-1 to TRBJ1-2; TRBD1 agrees at 9 bases. The V gene end was trimmed by 4 bases and the J gene end by 7 bases; junction bases not matched to a gene: 7. The germline CDR1 and CDR2 sequences are SQVTM and ANQGSEA. This CDR3 spans 13 amino acids. The CDR3 sequence is CSVAVTGGSGYTF. In DNA form, the CDR3 reads TGCAGCGTTGCGGTAACAGGGGGCTCTGGCTACACCTTC.

The rearrangement uses TRBV7-9 and TRBJ2-3; the D gene could be TRBD1 or TRBD2 (5 bases each). Germline V gives CDR1 SEHNR, CDR2 FQNEAQ (reference sequence). The CDR3 has 14 residues. V was cut by 3 bases and J by 1 base, with 8 bases left in between. This CDR3 reads CASSLGRGTDTQYF. CDR3 bases: TGTGCCAGCAGCTTGGGACGGGGCACAGATACGCAGTATTTT.

The V and J genes are TRBV5-1 and TRBJ1-1; tentative D call: TRBD1 (5 bases). The length of the CDR3 is 14 residues. Trimming cost V 4 bases and J 1 base, with 11 bases left between them. Germline V gene data show CDR1 as SGHRS and CDR2 as YFSETQ. The CDR3 DNA sequence: TGCGCCAGCAGCGGGGGGACGGCGAACACTGAAGCTTTCTTT. Translating it yields CASSGGTANTEAFF.

The rearrangement uses TRBV18 and TRBJ1-2; possibly TRBD1 for D (5 bases). The V end was cut by 2 bases, the J end by 2 bases, with 12 bases between. The CDR3 sequence is 15 residues long. The germline V gene has CDR1 KGHSH and CDR2 LQKENI. The CDR3 region has the DNA TGTGCCAGCTCACCAACGGGACGTGAAAACTATGGCTACACCTTC. Its translation is CASSPTGRENYGYTF.

V and J are TRBV30 and TRBJ1-5; 10 bases map to TRBD1. The length of the CDR3 is 17 residues. The ends lost 0 bases at V and 6 bases at J; junction bases unmatched: 11. CDR1 is GTSNPN and CDR2 is SVGIG in the germline V gene (reference sequence). For the CDR3, the DNA is TGTGCCTGGAGTGTACAAGCGGGACAGGGGCCGGGTCAGCCCCAGCATTTT. Protein sequence: CAWSVQAGQGPGQPQHF.

The chain has TRBV11-1 and TRBJ1-5; D not resolved. The CDR3 loop spans 13 amino acids. The V gene's germline CDR1 is SGHAT and CDR2 FQDESV (reference sequence). V was pared by 3 bases and J by 7 bases, with 10 bases between. The CDR3 region has the DNA TGTGCCAGCAGCTTCTCAGAGAACCAGCCCCAGCATTTT. It encodes CASSFSENQPQHF. Full variable domain (outside the CDR3, taken from reference TRBV11-1 and TRBJ1-5): EAEVAQSPRYKITEKSQAVAFWCDPISGHATLYWYRQILGQGPELLVQFQDESVVDDSQLPKDRFSAERLKGVDSTLKIQPAELGDSAMYLCASSFSENQPQHFGDGTRLSIL.

On this clone: At one end, the junction sequence differs from germline, possibly due to a read error. This rearrangement joins TRBV7-9 to TRBJ1-1; D gene unclear. The CDR3 is 13 residues long. Germline CDR1 and CDR2: SEHNR and FQNEAQ (reference sequence). The CDR3 loop reads CASSLSSNNEAFF. DNA for the CDR3: TGTGCCAGCAGCTTATCCTCCAACAATGAAGCTTTCTTT.

This chain joins TRBV5-5 and TRBJ2-3, with unresolved D. Trimming cost V 0 bases and J 0 bases, with 11 bases left between them. CDR1 SGHKS and CDR2 YYEKEE come from the germline V gene (reference sequence). This CDR3 spans 16 amino acids. The CDR3 loop reads CASSLGPSLSTDTQYF. The CDR3 DNA sequence: TGTGCCAGCAGCTTGGGTCCATCACTTAGCACAGATACGCAGTATTTT.

V gene TRBV11-2 combines with J gene TRBJ2-7; TRBD1 is a possible D gene (6 bases). V gave up 5 bases and J gave up 3 bases, with 14 bases separating them. CDR3 length: 14 amino acids. Germline CDR1 SGHAT, CDR2 FQNNGV. DNA for the CDR3: TGTGCCAGCAGCCAAAATACAGGGTTCTACGAGCAGTACTTC. Translation gives CASSQNTGFYEQYF.

V and J are TRBV6-2 or TRBV6-3 and TRBJ2-2; 9 bases line up with TRBD2. CDR1 and CDR2 from the germline V gene are MNHEY and SVGEGT. V was clipped by 0 bases and J by 5 bases; unmatched bases: 4. This CDR3 contains 16 residues. The CDR3 is CASSYSTSGLTGELFF. The CDR3 DNA reads as TGTGCCAGCAGTTACTCCACTAGCGGGTTGACCGGGGAGCTGTTTTTT.

The J gene is TRBJ1-2, the V gene TRBV19; D not resolved. Per the germline V gene, CDR1 is LNHDA and CDR2 is SQIVND (reference sequence). This CDR3 comprises 10 residues. V was clipped by 5 bases and J by 5 bases, with 3 bases between them. Here the CDR3 DNA reads TGTGCCAGTAGTTCGTATGGCTACACCTTC. As protein: CASSSYGYTF.

The rearrangement uses TRBV25-1 and TRBJ1-4; D uncertain. V was cut by 8 bases and J by 5 bases, with 18 bases left in between. The CDR3 is 15 residues long. Germline CDR1 MGHDK, CDR2 SYGVNS. The CDR3 DNA sequence: TGTGCCAGCGCCGACGCCGGCGGACCAAATGAAAAACTGTTTTTT. This codes for CASADAGGPNEKLFF.

V gene TRBV5-1 combines with J gene TRBJ2-5, with TRBD2 matching 10 bases. V lost 2 bases, J lost 5 bases, and 12 bases stayed unmatched. The CDR3 runs 17 residues. CDR1 and CDR2 (germline): SGHRS, YFSETQ. The CDR3 loop is CASSFRGGSGGQETQYF. CDR3 coding DNA: TGCGCCAGCAGCTTCAGGGGAGGTAGCGGGGGGCAGGAGACCCAGTACTTC. The whole variable domain, filled in from reference TRBV5-1 and TRBJ2-5, reads KAGVTQTPRYLIKTRGQQVTLSCSPISGHRSVSWYQQTPGQGLQFLFEYFSETQRNKGNFPGRFSGRQFSNSRSEMNVSTLELGDSALYLCASSFRGGSGGQETQYFGPGTRLLVL.

The V call is TRBV3-1 (or the pseudogene TRBV3-2), the J call TRBJ1-1, with D hard to call. The CDR3 contains 13 residues. The V end lost 3 bases, the J end lost 7 bases, and 12 bases lay between the germline ends. CDR1 and CDR2 from the germline V gene are LGHDT and YNNKEL (reference sequence). The CDR3 reads CASSQGMYSEAFF. CDR3 in DNA: TGTGCCAGCAGCCAGGGGATGTATAGTGAAGCTTTCTTT.

The J gene is TRBJ1-3, the V gene TRBV24-1, with D uncertain. The CDR3 extends over 13 amino acids. V lost 6 bases to trimming and J lost 2 bases, with 7 bases between them. Germline values: CDR1 KGHDR, CDR2 SFDVKD. CDR3 coding DNA: TGTGCCACCAGTCCCCAGGCTGGAAACACCATATATTTT. Translating it yields CATSPQAGNTIYF.

The chain links TRBV4-2 to TRBJ2-7; 7 positions agree with TRBD1. The J segment lost 3 bases and the V segment lost 1 base, leaving 12 bases of the junction unmatched. This CDR3 region has 17 residues. Germline V lookup: CDR1 LGHNA, CDR2 YNFKEQ. CDR3 amino acids: CASSQGALQGMGYEQYF. DNA for the CDR3: TGTGCCAGCAGCCAAGGAGCATTACAGGGGATGGGCTACGAGCAGTACTTC.

This CDR3 is CASSYVGGGYGYTF. The CDR3 region has the DNA TGTGCCAGCAGTTACGTTGGTGGGGGTTATGGCTACACCTTC. The J gene is TRBJ1-2, the V gene TRBV6-5, with D perhaps matching TRBD1 (5 bases). The V gene lost 2 bases and the J gene lost 5 bases, with 12 bases spanning the gap. The V gene's germline CDR1 is MNHEY and CDR2 SVGAGI. This CDR3 comprises 14 residues.

This chain connects TRBV5-4 to TRBJ1-2; TRBD1 aligns across 10 bases. This CDR3 is built from 17 residues. The V and J ends lost 0 bases and 6 bases, in that order; junction bases with no gene match: 11. The germline CDR1 and CDR2 sequences are SGHNT and YYREEE (reference sequence). Written as DNA, the CDR3 is TGTGCCAGCAGCTTGGGGTCCCCAGGACAGGGGGGACATGGCTACACCTTC. Encoded protein: CASSLGSPGQGGHGYTF.

In its sample, this clone was seen a few times. The V call is TRBV6-5, the J call TRBJ1-2; D remains unclear. The V end lost 0 bases, the J end lost 6 bases, and 5 bases lay between the germline ends. Per the germline V gene, CDR1 is MNHEY and CDR2 is SVGAGI. The CDR3 runs to 12 residues. The CDR3 here is CASSYSLDGYTF. The DNA of the CDR3 is TGTGCCAGCAGTTACTCCCTGGATGGCTACACCTTC.

This clone has only one observation. The genes are TRBV6-5 and TRBJ2-7; 11 nucleotides agree with TRBD2. Trimming removed 4 bases from V and 4 bases from J; junction bases left unmatched: 3. The CDR3 totals 14 residues. Germline values: CDR1 MNHEY, CDR2 SVGAGI. The chain's CDR3 is CASSLLAGVYEQYF. The CDR3 DNA sequence: TGTGCCAGCAGTTTACTAGCGGGGGTTTACGAGCAGTACTTC.

The rearrangement uses TRBV7-8 and TRBJ2-3, with no clear D. This CDR3 is 16 amino acids long. Germline CDR1 is SGHVS and CDR2 is FQNEAQ. Trimming removed 5 bases from V and 5 bases from J, with 20 bases in between. CDR3 amino acids: CASSRPNGPSRDTQYF. Here the CDR3 DNA reads TGTGCCAGCAGCCGTCCGAACGGGCCCTCGAGAGATACGCAGTATTTT.

The chain employs TRBV5-6 and TRBJ2-7, with D hard to call. Between the trimmed V and J ends, which lost 5 bases and 5 bases, there was a span of 8 bases. CDR3 length: 11 amino acids. CDR1 SGHDT and CDR2 YYEEEE come from the germline V gene. DNA of the CDR3: TGTGCCAGCAGGGGCTACGACGAGCAGTACTTC. Residues: CASRGYDEQYF.

This clone was counted once. The J gene is TRBJ1-2, the V gene TRBV7-8; a weak D match, TRBD1 (6 bases). Germline CDR1 is SGHVS and CDR2 is FQNEAQ. The CDR3 contains 15 residues. Trimming removed 5 bases from V and 0 bases from J, with 13 bases in between. CDR3: CASSPQGSANYGYTF. The CDR3 nucleotides read TGTGCCAGCAGCCCTCAGGGGTCTGCTAACTATGGCTACACCTTC.

The chain uses TRBV11-2 and TRBJ1-3; no definite D call. There are 15 residues in the CDR3. The germline V gene has CDR1 SGHAT and CDR2 FQNNGV. With 6 bases removed from V and 0 bases from J, the gap between germline ends came to 12 bases. CDR3 nucleotides: TGTGCCAGCAGTCCCGCCACCAACTCTGGAAACACCATATATTTT. It codes for CASSPATNSGNTIYF.